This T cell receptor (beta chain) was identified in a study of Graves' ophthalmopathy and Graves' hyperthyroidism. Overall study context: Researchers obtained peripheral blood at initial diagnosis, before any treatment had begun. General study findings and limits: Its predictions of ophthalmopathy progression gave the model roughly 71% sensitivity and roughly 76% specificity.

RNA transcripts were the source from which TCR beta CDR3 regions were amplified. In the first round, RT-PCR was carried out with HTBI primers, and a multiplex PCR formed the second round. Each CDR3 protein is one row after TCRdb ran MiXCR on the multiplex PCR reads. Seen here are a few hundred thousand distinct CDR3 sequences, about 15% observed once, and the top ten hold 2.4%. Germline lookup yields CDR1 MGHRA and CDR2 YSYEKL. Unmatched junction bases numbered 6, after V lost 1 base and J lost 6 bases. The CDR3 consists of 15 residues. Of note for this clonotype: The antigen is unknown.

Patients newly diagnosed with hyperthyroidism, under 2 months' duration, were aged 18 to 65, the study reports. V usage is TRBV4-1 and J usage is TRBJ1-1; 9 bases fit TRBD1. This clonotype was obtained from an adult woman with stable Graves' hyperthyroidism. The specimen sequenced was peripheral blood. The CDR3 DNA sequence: TGCGCCAGCAGCCAAGGTCGGGACAGGGATCCTGAAGCTTTCTTT. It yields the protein CASSQGRDRDPEAFF.